The clone carrying this T cell receptor beta chain was seen a few times. Its antigen is not identified. Individual cDNA molecules received unique molecular identifiers in the library. In the original processing: The median was roughly 100,000 TCRs per sample, ranging about 23,224 to 690,600. TCRdb re-derived calls from the 5' RACE reads in MiXCR, one entry per CDR3 protein. The V and J calls shown here were made by TCRdb, not taken from the authors' results. The sample includes approximately 140,000 distinct CDR3 sequences, roughly 4% of them seen just once. Someone pulled total RNA out of unfractionated whole blood. This sample was taken from a study of human T cells and chemical hapten exposure. In the study overall: Small volume differences among pooled libraries mainly caused per-sample TCR yield variation. General study findings and limits: Those TCRs sitting above 1 in 1000 frequency stayed the same with DPC sensitization.

V lost 2 bases to trimming and J lost 8 bases, with 7 bases between them. This CDR3 contains 12 residues. The germline V gene encodes CDR1 MNHNY and CDR2 SVGAGI (reference sequence). This sequence was found in a female donor in good health. The rearrangement uses TRBV6-6 and TRBJ2-1; D tentatively fits TRBD1 or TRBD2 (5 bases each). The CDR3 region is CASSYEGYEQFF. The CDR3 DNA sequence: TGTGCCAGCAGTTACGAGGGGTATGAGCAGTTCTTC.